Listed below are T cell receptor beta chains from one sample, sequenced in a study of post-analysis software for immune sequencing data. TCRdb re-analysed the PCR reads in MiXCR, keeping a single row per CDR3 protein. There are 600,000 to 750,000 distinct CDR3 sequences in the sample; 55% to 60% occur only once, and around 10% lies in the top ten. Sample: blood. The receptors derive from a girl aged 2 to 9 with multiple sclerosis. The CDR3 runs from the conserved cysteine through the conserved F or W. The order of the fields is J gene, V gene, D gene, clone size, CDR3 protein, CDR3 DNA. D genes are given only for firm matches. Clone size appears in some rows only: once, few, many, or a class for an expanded clone.

TRBJ1-2,TRBV4-3,.,few,CASSQERIPNYGYTF,TGCGCCAGCAGCCAAGAAAGGATCCCTAACTATGGCTACACCTTC
TRBJ2-1,TRBV7-6,.,few,CASSQTLEQFF,TGTGCCAGCAGCCAGACCCTAGAGCAGTTCTTC
TRBJ2-3,TRBV11-1,.,.,CASSLLLGEADTQYF,TGTGCCAGCAGCTTGTTACTGGGGGAGGCAGATACGCAGTATTTT
TRBJ2-4,TRBV20-1,TRBD2,.,CSARSGSWGNIQYF,TGCAGTGCACGTAGCGGGAGCTGGGGGAACATTCAGTACTTC
TRBJ1-4,TRBV29-1,.,.,CSVLAPGEKLFF,TGCAGCGTCCTTGCCCCGGGGGAAAAACTGTTTTTT
TRBJ1-6,TRBV27,TRBD1,once,CASSPRTGVKNSPLHF,TGTGCCAGCAGTCCCCGGACAGGGGTAAAGAATTCACCCCTCCACTTT
TRBJ2-1,TRBV6-6,TRBD1,.,CASSTGQGLGNEQFF,TGTGCCAGCAGTACGGGACAGGGTCTCGGTAATGAGCAGTTCTTC
TRBJ1-6,TRBV6-6,.,.,CASMGSYNSPLHF,TGTGCCAGCATGGGGTCCTATAATTCACCCCTCCACTTT
TRBJ2-1,TRBV5-1,TRBD2,few,CASSLAIAGVVTEQFF,TGCGCCAGCAGCTTGGCCATAGCGGGAGTCGTTACTGAGCAGTTCTTC
TRBJ2-5,TRBV5-6,TRBD2,.,CASSYGLAGGRETQYF,TGTGCCAGCAGCTACGGACTAGCGGGGGGTCGGGAGACCCAGTACTTC
TRBJ2-7,TRBV9,.,.,CASSVGGSPTTEQYF,TGTGCCAGCAGCGTAGGGGGGTCGCCGACTACCGAGCAGTACTTC
TRBJ1-5,TRBV25-1,.,few,CASSEEGHGFQPQHF,TGTGCCAGCAGTGAAGAGGGACACGGTTTTCAGCCCCAGCATTTT
TRBJ2-3,TRBV7-2,.,few,CASSLDWTDTQYF,TGTGCCAGCAGCTTAGATTGGACAGATACGCAGTATTTT